The 2 T cell receptor beta chains listed next were all sequenced from one sample in a study of CD8+ T cells in alopecia areata. Reverse transcribed after extraction, RNA yielded cDNA as the sequencing template. Sequencing used immunoSEQ multiplex PCR; TCRdb keeps in-frame clones, though not all of them. Here the sample spans just over 150,000 clones, about 50% being singletons. The sequencing used CD8+ T cells sorted from blood, collected at week 0. These receptors all stem from a human donor with alopecia areata.

This chain joins TRBV7-9 and TRBJ2-1, with TRBD1 as a possible D gene (5 bases). The germline V gene encodes CDR1 SEHNR and CDR2 FQNEAQ (reference sequence). Trimming shortened V by 5 bases and J by 14 bases, and 10 bases separated the two germline ends. The CDR3 runs 10 residues. As DNA, the CDR3 is TGTGCCAGCAGCCAGGGCCGTAAGTTCTTC. This codes for CASSQGRKFF.

In its sample, this clone was seen a few times. The CDR3 sequence: CSVETTISYEQYF. The CDR3 region has the DNA TGCAGCGTTGAAACAACTATCTCCTACGAGCAGTACTTC. The gene calls are TRBV29-1 and TRBJ2-7; D remains unclear. V lost 2 bases to trimming and J lost 0 bases, with 8 bases between them. The CDR3 totals 13 residues. Germline CDR1 reads SQVTM; CDR2 reads ANQGSEA.